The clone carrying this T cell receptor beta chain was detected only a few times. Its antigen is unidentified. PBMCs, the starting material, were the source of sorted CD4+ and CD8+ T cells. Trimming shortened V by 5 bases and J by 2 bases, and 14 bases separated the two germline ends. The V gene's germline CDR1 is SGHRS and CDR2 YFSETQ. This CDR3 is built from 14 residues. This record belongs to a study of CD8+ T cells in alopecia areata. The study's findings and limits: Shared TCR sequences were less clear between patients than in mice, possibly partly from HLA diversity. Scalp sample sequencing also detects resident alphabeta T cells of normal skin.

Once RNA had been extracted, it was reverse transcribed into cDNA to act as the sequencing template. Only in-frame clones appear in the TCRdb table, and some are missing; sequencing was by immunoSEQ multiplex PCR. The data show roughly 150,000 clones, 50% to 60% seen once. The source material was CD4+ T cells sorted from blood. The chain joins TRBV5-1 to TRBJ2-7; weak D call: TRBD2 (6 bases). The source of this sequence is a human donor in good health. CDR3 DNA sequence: TGCGCCAGCAGTCTGGGGGACTCACCCTACGAGCAGTACTTC. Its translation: CASSLGDSPYEQYF.